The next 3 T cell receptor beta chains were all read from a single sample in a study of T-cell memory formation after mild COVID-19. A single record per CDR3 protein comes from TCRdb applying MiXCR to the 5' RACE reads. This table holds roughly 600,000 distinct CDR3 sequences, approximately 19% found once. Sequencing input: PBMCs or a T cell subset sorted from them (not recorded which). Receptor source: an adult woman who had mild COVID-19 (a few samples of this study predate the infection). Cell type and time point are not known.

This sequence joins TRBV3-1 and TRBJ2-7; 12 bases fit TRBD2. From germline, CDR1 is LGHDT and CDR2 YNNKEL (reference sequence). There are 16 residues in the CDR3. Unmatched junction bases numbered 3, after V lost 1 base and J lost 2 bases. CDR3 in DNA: TGTGCCAGCAGCCAAGCGACTAGCGGGGGACCCTACGAGCAGTACTTC. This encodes CASSQATSGGPYEQYF.

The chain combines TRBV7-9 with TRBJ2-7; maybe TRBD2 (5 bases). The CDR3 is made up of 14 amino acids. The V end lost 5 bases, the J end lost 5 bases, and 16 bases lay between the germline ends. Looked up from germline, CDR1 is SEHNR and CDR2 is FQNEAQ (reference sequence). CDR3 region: CASSPTGYSDEQYF. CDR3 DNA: TGTGCCAGCAGCCCGACGGGGTATTCGGACGAGCAGTACTTC.

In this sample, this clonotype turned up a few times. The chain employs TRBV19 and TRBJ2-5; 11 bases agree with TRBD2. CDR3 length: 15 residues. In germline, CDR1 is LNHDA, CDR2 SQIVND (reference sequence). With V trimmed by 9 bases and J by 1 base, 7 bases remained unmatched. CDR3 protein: CASKTSGSLQETQYF. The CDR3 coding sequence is TGTGCCAGCAAAACTAGCGGGAGCCTCCAAGAGACCCAGTACTTC.